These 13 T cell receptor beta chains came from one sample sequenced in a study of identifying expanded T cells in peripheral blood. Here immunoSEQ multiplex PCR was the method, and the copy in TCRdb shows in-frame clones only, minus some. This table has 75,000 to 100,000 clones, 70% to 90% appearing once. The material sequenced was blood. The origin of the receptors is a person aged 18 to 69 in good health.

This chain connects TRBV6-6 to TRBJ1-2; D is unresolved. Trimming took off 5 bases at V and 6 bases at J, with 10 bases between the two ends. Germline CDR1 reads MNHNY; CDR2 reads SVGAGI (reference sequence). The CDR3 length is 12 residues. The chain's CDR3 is CASSLTTNGYTF. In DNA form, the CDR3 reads TGTGCCAGCAGTCTCACAACTAATGGCTACACCTTC.

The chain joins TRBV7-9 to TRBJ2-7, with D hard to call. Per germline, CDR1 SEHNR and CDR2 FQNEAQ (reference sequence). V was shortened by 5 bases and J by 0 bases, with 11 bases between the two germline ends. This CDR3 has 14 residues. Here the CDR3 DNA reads TGTGCCAGCAGCAGCCCCGGATCCTCCTACGAGCAGTACTTC. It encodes CASSSPGSSYEQYF.

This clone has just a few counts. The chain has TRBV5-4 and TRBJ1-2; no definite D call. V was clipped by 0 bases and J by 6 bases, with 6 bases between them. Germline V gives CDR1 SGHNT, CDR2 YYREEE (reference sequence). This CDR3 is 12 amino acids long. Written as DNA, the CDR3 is TGTGCCAGCAGCTTGGTGGGGAATGGCTACACCTTC. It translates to CASSLVGNGYTF. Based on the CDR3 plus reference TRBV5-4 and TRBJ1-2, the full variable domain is ETGVTQSPTHLIKTRGQQVTLRCSSQSGHNTVSWYQQALGQGPQFIFQYYREEENGRGNFPPRFSGLQFPNYSSELNVNALELDDSALYLCASSLVGNGYTFGSGTRLTVV.

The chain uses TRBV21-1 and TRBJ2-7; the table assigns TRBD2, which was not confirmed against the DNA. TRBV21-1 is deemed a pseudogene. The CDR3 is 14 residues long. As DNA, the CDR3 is TGTGCCAGCAGCACCCCTCTAGTTCCCTACGAGCAGTACTTC. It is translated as CASSTPLVPYEQYF.

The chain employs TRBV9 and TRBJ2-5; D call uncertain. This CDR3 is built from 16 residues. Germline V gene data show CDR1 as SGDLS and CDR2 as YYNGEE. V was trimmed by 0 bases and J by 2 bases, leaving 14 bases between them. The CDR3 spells CASSVEGFLNQETQYF. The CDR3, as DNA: TGTGCCAGCAGCGTAGAGGGCTTCTTGAATCAAGAGACCCAGTACTTC.

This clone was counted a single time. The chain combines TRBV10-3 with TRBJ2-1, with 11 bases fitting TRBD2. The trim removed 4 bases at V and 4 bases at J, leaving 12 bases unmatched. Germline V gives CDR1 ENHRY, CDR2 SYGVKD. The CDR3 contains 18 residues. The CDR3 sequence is CAISGGGLAGGQYNEQFF. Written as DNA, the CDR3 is TGTGCCATCAGTGGTGGCGGGCTAGCGGGGGGCCAATACAATGAGCAGTTCTTC.

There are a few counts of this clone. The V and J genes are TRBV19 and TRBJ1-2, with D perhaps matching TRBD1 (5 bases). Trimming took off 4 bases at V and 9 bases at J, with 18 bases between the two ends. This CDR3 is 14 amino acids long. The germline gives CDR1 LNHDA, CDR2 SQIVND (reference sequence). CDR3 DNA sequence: TGTGCCAGTAGTACAACCGGGACGTCAGTCAGCTACACCTTC. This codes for CASSTTGTSVSYTF.

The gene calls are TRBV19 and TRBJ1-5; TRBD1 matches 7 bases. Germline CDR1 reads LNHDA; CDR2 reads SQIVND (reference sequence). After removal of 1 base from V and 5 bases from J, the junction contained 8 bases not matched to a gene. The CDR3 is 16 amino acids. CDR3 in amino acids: CASSIGFDRVDQPQHF. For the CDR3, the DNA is TGTGCCAGTAGTATAGGATTCGACAGGGTGGATCAGCCCCAGCATTTT.

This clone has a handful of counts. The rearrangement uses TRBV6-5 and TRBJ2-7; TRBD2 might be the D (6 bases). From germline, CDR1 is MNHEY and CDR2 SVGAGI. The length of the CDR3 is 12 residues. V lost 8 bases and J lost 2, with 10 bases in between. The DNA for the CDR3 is TGTGCCAGCCGAGGAGGGACCTACGAGCAGTACTTC. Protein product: CASRGGTYEQYF.

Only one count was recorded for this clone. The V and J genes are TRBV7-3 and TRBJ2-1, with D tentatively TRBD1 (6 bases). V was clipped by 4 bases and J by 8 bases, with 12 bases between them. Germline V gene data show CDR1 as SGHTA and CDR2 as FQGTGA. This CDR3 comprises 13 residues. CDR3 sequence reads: CASSSARGYEQFF. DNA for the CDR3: TGTGCCAGCAGCTCAGCCAGGGGATATGAGCAGTTCTTC.

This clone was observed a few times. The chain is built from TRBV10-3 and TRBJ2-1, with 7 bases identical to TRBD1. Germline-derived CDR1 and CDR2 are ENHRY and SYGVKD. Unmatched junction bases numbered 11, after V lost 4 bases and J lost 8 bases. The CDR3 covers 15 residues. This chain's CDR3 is CAISGRQGSADEQFF. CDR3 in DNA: TGTGCCATCAGTGGGAGACAGGGATCGGCGGATGAGCAGTTCTTC.

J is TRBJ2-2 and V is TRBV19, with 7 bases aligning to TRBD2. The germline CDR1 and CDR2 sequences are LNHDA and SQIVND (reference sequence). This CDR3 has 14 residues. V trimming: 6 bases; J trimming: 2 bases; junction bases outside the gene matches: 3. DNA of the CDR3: TGTGCCAGTAGCCGGGACTATAACACCGGGGAGCTGTTTTTT. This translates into CASSRDYNTGELFF. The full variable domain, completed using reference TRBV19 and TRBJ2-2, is DGGITQSPKYLFRKEGQNVTLSCEQNLNHDAMYWYRQDPGQGLRLIYYSQIVNDFQKGDIAEGYSVSREKKESFPLTVTSAQKNPTAFYLCASSRDYNTGELFFGEGSRLTVL.

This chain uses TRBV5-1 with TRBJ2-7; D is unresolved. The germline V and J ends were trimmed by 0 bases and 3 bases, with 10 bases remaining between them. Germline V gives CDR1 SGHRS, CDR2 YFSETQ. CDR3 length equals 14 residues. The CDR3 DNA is TGCGCCAGCAGCTTGGGGCAGTGGGACTACGAGCAGTACTTC. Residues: CASSLGQWDYEQYF.